These 6 T cell receptor beta chains share one sample of origin, sequenced in a study of shared clonotypes between healthy human individuals. Using immunoSEQ multiplex PCR, the repertoire was profiled, and TCRdb retains in-frame clones only, with some absent. The table lists more than 400,000 clones, 90% to 96% of them singletons. Sequencing was carried out using naive CD4+ T cells sorted from blood. Noted subset: CD45RA+ positively selected. Source of these receptors: a woman aged 25 to 39 in good health.

This clone is a singleton in its sample. This rearrangement joins TRBV5-4 to TRBJ2-3, with D possibly TRBD2 on 6 matching bases. V gave up 6 bases and J gave up 4 bases, with 12 bases separating them. The CDR3 is 13 amino acids. Germline CDR1 reads SGHNT; CDR2 reads YYREEE (reference sequence). The CDR3 nucleotides read TGTGCCAGCACCGAGTCTAGCGCAGATACGCAGTATTTT. Protein sequence: CASTESSADTQYF. Drawing the rest from reference TRBV5-4 and TRBJ2-3, the complete variable domain is ETGVTQSPTHLIKTRGQQVTLRCSSQSGHNTVSWYQQALGQGPQFIFQYYREEENGRGNFPPRFSGLQFPNYSSELNVNALELDDSALYLCASTESSADTQYFGPGTRLTVL.

The J gene is TRBJ1-1, the V gene TRBV18, with D possibly TRBD1 on 5 matching bases. CDR3 size: 15 residues. Trimming removed 3 bases at V and 3 bases at J, with 14 bases between. The germline gives CDR1 KGHSH, CDR2 LQKENI. CDR3 DNA sequence: TGTGCCAGCTCACCGATAGAAGGGGTTGACACTGAAGCTTTCTTT. Its protein product is CASSPIEGVDTEAFF. Using reference TRBV18 and TRBJ1-1 for the parts outside the CDR3, the full variable domain is NAGVMQNPRHLVRRRGQEARLRCSPMKGHSHVYWYRQLPEEGLKFMVYLQKENIIDESGMPKERFSAEFPKEGPSILRIQQVVRGDSAAYFCASSPIEGVDTEAFFGQGTRLTVV.

V usage is TRBV2 and J usage is TRBJ1-1; D gene uncertain. Germline assignment: CDR1 SNHLY and CDR2 FYNNEI. The CDR3 extends over 13 amino acids. Trimming left V 7 bases short and J 0 bases short, with 9 bases between. Here the CDR3 reads CASTSLMNTEAFF. CDR3 coding DNA: TGTGCCAGCACTTCCCTAATGAACACTGAAGCTTTCTTT.

The genes are TRBV5-1 and TRBJ1-2; possible D gene TRBD1, 5 bases. Germline CDR1 is SGHRS and CDR2 is YFSETQ. The CDR3 is 14 amino acids. Trimming took 5 bases from V and 6 from J, leaving 17 bases between them. The CDR3 here is CASRGLSGRNGYTF. For the CDR3, the DNA is TGCGCCAGCAGGGGGTTGTCGGGGCGGAATGGCTACACCTTC.

V and J are TRBV6-5 and TRBJ2-7; D not certain. This CDR3 is 10 amino acids long. Looked up from germline, CDR1 is MNHEY and CDR2 is SVGAGI. Trimming stripped 5 bases from V and 3 bases from J, with 2 bases between. Here the CDR3 reads CASSVYEQYF. The CDR3 DNA reads as TGTGCCAGCAGTGTCTACGAGCAGTACTTC.

The chain joins TRBV7-9 to TRBJ2-3; TRBD2 is a possible D gene (6 bases). In germline, CDR1 is SEHNR, CDR2 FQNEAQ (reference sequence). V lost 5 bases, J lost 2 bases, and 14 bases lay in between. CDR3 size: 15 residues. As DNA, the CDR3 is TGTGCCAGCAGCCCCTGGCGGGGCCACACAGATACGCAGTATTTT. Protein sequence: CASSPWRGHTDTQYF.